Sequencing of this T cell receptor (beta chain) was carried out in a study of T cells after yellow fever vaccination. TCRdb reprocessed the 5' RACE reads via MiXCR and lists one record per CDR3 protein. The table shows some 300,000 distinct CDR3 sequences, with approximately 10% occurring only once. Turning to this clonotype: What it recognizes is unknown.

From germline, CDR1 is LNHDA and CDR2 SQIVND (reference sequence). The CDR3 is made up of 16 amino acids. With V trimmed by 4 bases and J by 5 bases, 10 bases remained unmatched. Whole-study results and caveats: Secondary responses were weaker yet peaked faster, day 5 versus 15.

The sequence came from a man between 18 and 35 years old who received the YFV17D yellow fever vaccine. The chain uses TRBV19 and TRBJ2-3; 9 bases fit TRBD1. This sample comprised CD4+ T cells sorted from PBMCs, obtained 5 days after the yellow fever booster vaccination. The CDR3 here is CASSKGRDRVGDTQYF. CDR3 bases: TGTGCCAGTAGTAAAGGCAGGGACAGGGTAGGAGATACGCAGTATTTT.